The 17 T cell receptor beta chains listed next were all sequenced from one sample in a study of blood T cells in healthy people across ages. Using a J-beta primer mix together with a sample-barcoded 5' primer, a second PCR was run for roughly 7 to 12 cycles. Using its own MiXCR run on the 5' RACE reads, TCRdb lists one record per CDR3 protein. The sample holds 800,000 to 950,000 distinct CDR3 sequences, 25% to 35% seen once. These data also formed part of another study, on T cells of mothers and their children.

Input material: blood. The receptors stem from a woman between 35 and 50 years old in good health.

The gene calls are TRBV4-3 and TRBJ2-3; D may be TRBD2 (6 bases). Germline-derived CDR1 and CDR2 are LGHNA and YSLEER. V lost 1 base, J lost 2 bases, and 10 bases lay in between. The CDR3 loop spans 15 amino acids. The CDR3 loop is CASSQGGGTTDTQYF. The CDR3 DNA follows: TGCGCCAGCAGCCAAGGCGGCGGGACCACAGATACGCAGTATTTT.

V is TRBV6-2 or TRBV6-3 and J is TRBJ1-2; perhaps TRBD1 as D (6 bases). Germline V lookup: CDR1 MNHEY, CDR2 SVGEGT. V lost 4 bases, J lost 9 bases, and 12 bases lay in between. This CDR3 region has 12 residues. The CDR3 is CASSFQGYSYTF. CDR3 sequence (DNA): TGTGCCAGCAGTTTTCAGGGGTATAGCTACACCTTC.

This clonotype was picked up many times. This sequence joins TRBV20-1 and TRBJ2-4; no reliable D call. Germline V gene data show CDR1 as DFQATT and CDR2 as SNEGSKA (reference sequence). Trimming pared 3 bases from V and 8 bases from J, leaving 23 bases between. The CDR3 loop spans 16 amino acids. CDR3: CSARMSALPSMYIQYF. The CDR3 region has the DNA TGCAGTGCTAGGATGTCGGCCCTCCCGTCGATGTACATTCAGTACTTC.

The V call is TRBV12-3 or TRBV12-4, the J call TRBJ1-1; D not certain. This CDR3 is built from 14 residues. V was trimmed by 4 bases and J by 1 base, leaving 10 bases between them. This CDR3 reads CASSYSLSNTEAFF. CDR3 DNA: TGTGCCAGCAGTTACAGCCTTTCGAACACTGAAGCTTTCTTT.

The chain uses TRBV5-1 and TRBJ2-2, with D perhaps TRBD1 (6 bases). The germline V gene encodes CDR1 SGHRS and CDR2 YFSETQ. The CDR3 has 14 amino acids. Trimming pared 3 bases from V and 5 bases from J, leaving 11 bases between. The CDR3 spells CASSSGDGTGELFF. The CDR3 nucleotides are TGCGCCAGCAGCTCAGGGGATGGAACCGGGGAGCTGTTTTTT.

The V and J genes are TRBV3-1 and TRBJ2-1, with TRBD1 identical over 8 bases. The J segment lost 0 bases and the V segment lost 4 bases, leaving 8 bases of the junction unmatched. CDR1 is LGHDT and CDR2 is YNNKEL in the germline V gene (reference sequence). The CDR3 loop spans 17 amino acids. CDR3 bases: TGTGCCAGCAGCCCAGGACAGGGCCTGTACTCCTACAATGAGCAGTTCTTC. Protein sequence: CASSPGQGLYSYNEQFF.

In its sample, this clonotype was seen many times. V usage is TRBV27 and J usage is TRBJ2-4, with 8 bases matching TRBD2. CDR1 and CDR2 from the germline V gene are MNHEY and SMNVEV (reference sequence). V was clipped by 1 base and J by 9 bases; unmatched bases: 17. This CDR3 comprises 18 residues. CDR3 in DNA: TGTGCCAGCAGTTTATGTAGAGGGGAACGGGAGGGTTTTTGCATTCAGTACTTC. This codes for CASSLCRGEREGFCIQYF.

The chain uses TRBV29-1 and TRBJ2-5; D remains unclear. Germline values: CDR1 SQVTM, CDR2 ANQGSEA. This CDR3 has 15 residues. V was shortened by 7 bases and J by 3 bases, with 21 bases between the two germline ends. The CDR3 loop reads CSAKRRTALEETQYF. The CDR3 DNA reads TGCAGCGCAAAGAGGAGAACGGCTCTTGAAGAGACCCAGTACTTC. Full variable domain (outside the CDR3, taken from reference TRBV29-1 and TRBJ2-5): SAVISQKPSRDICQRGTSLTIQCQVDSQVTMMFWYRQQPGQSLTLIATANQGSEATYESGFVIDKFPISRPNLTFSTLTVSNMSPEDSSIYLCSAKRRTALEETQYFGPGTRLLVL.

This clonotype was picked up a small number of times. This chain uses TRBV9 with TRBJ1-4; perhaps TRBD1 as D (5 bases). Germline CDR1 is SGDLS and CDR2 is YYNGEE. With 0 bases removed from V and 5 bases from J, the gap between germline ends came to 11 bases. The CDR3 length is 15 residues. CDR3 nucleotides: TGTGCCAGCAGCGTAGCACGAGGGACGAATGAAAAACTGTTTTTT. Translating gives CASSVARGTNEKLFF.

The chain has TRBV6-4 and TRBJ1-1; D not resolved. Germline-derived CDR1 and CDR2 are MRHNA and SNTAGT. This CDR3 comprises 12 residues. Trimming cost V 2 bases and J 11 bases, with 12 bases left between them. The CDR3 nucleotides are TGTGCCAGCAGTGACCCCGGCCAGGCGGCTTTCTTT. Encoded protein: CASSDPGQAAFF.

This clonotype was picked up many times. V and J are TRBV5-1 and TRBJ2-7; 7 bases match TRBD1. From germline, CDR1 is SGHRS and CDR2 YFSETQ. Trimming removed 4 bases from V and 1 base from J; junction bases left unmatched: 14. CDR3 length equals 17 residues. The CDR3 nucleotides are TGCGCCAGCAGCCTACCCCTTCCGGGACAGCCTTCCTACGAGCAGTACTTC. This sequence encodes CASSLPLPGQPSYEQYF.

The chain has TRBV25-1 and TRBJ2-3; perhaps TRBD2 as D (5 bases). Germline V gene data show CDR1 as MGHDK and CDR2 as SYGVNS. The V and J ends lost 3 bases and 2 bases respectively, with 12 bases between them. CDR3 length: 15 amino acids. The CDR3 nucleotides read TGTGCCAGCAGTGACGCCCGGGAACTCACAGATACGCAGTATTTT. This translates into CASSDARELTDTQYF. Combining the CDR3 with reference TRBV25-1 and TRBJ2-3 gives the whole variable domain EADIYQTPRYLVIGTGKKITLECSQTMGHDKMYWYQQDPGMELHLIHYSYGVNSTEKGDLSSESTVSRIRTEHFPLTLESARPSHTSQYLCASSDARELTDTQYFGPGTRLTVL.

Many counts were recorded for this clonotype. The genes are TRBV10-3 and TRBJ2-1; possibly TRBD2 for D (6 bases). The CDR3 runs to 13 residues. The germline CDR1 and CDR2 sequences are ENHRY and SYGVKD. Trimming took 3 bases from V and 12 from J, leaving 15 bases between them. The CDR3 sequence is CAISEEMGGPQFF. The CDR3 coding sequence is TGTGCCATCAGTGAAGAAATGGGGGGTCCGCAGTTCTTC.

This clonotype was counted at least ten times. The chain joins TRBV5-5 to TRBJ2-7; 11 bases map to TRBD1. CDR1 is SGHKS and CDR2 is YYEKEE in the germline V gene (reference sequence). J was trimmed by 4 bases and V by 0 bases; bases with no gene match: 6. The CDR3 length is 16 residues. The CDR3 nucleotides read TGTGCCAGCAGCTTGGCCGCGGGACAGGGGGTTTACGAGCAGTACTTC. Protein sequence: CASSLAAGQGVYEQYF.

This chain joins TRBV4-1 and TRBJ2-3, with D possibly called TRBD1 or TRBD2 (5 bases each). The CDR3 runs to 17 residues. In germline, CDR1 is MGHRA, CDR2 YSYEKL. V was trimmed by 3 bases and J by 5 bases, leaving 21 bases between them. The DNA of the CDR3 is TGCGCCAGCAGCCAGACGACGGGACCCAATGGGAAAGATACGCAGTATTTT. Protein: CASSQTTGPNGKDTQYF.

The sample holds one count of this clonotype. This chain connects TRBV3-1 to TRBJ2-2; no firm D call. Trimming removed 0 bases from V and 5 bases from J, with 4 bases in between. The germline V gene encodes CDR1 LGHDT and CDR2 YNNKEL (reference sequence). This CDR3 comprises 13 residues. The CDR3 DNA reads as TGTGCCAGCAGCCAAGATCCGACCGGGGAGCTGTTTTTT. Amino acids: CASSQDPTGELFF. The full variable domain, its missing parts supplied by reference TRBV3-1 and TRBJ2-2, is DTAVSQTPKYLVTQMGNDKSIKCEQNLGHDTMYWYKQDSKKFLKIMFSYNNKELIINETVPNRFSPKSPDKAHLNLHINSLELGDSAVYFCASSQDPTGELFFGEGSRLTVL.

The gene calls are TRBV5-6 and TRBJ2-5, with 8 bases matching TRBD1. This CDR3 region has 16 residues. Trimming cost V 2 bases and J 6 bases; bases outside gene matches: 12. Germline V gene lookup returns CDR1 SGHDT and CDR2 YYEEEE. CDR3 residues: CASSLASGQAVKTQYF. The CDR3 DNA reads TGTGCCAGCAGCTTAGCGTCGGGACAGGCGGTAAAGACCCAGTACTTC.